This section outlines one TCR beta chain sequence together with its context. It has no known antigen specificity. Base qualities are not provided; no much larger clone lies one nucleotide away. The CDR3 goes from the cysteine to the phenylalanine over 13 residues. CDR3 DNA only is kept here, 39 bases in frame from base 1. Taken from the germline V gene (reference sequence), the CDR1 and CDR2 loops are DFQATT and SNEGSKA. V is pared back by 6 bases and J by 0 bases, with 12 bases lying between the germline termini. These data belong to a study of blood T cells in healthy people across ages (dated by TCRdb to between 2014 and 2016). Regarding the study in general: In model experiments, template switching captured about one uniquely barcoded TCR beta cDNA molecule for every two T cells. To avoid experimental bias, donors of different ages were distributed randomly across sequencing lanes. Four age groups were formed from the donors: young (average 16 years), middle-aged (just under 40), aged (approximately 60) and long-lived (roughly 88). Using the same blood draw, the study looked at two additional independent replicas of 1 million unique cDNA reads for two donors, one aged 18 to 30 and the other aged 80 or older. Age-related changes in TCR beta repertoire diversity were measured in the study by deep sequencing normalized with unique cDNA molecular identifiers. General findings and caveats noted by the study authors: Because profiling used bulk unsorted PBMCs, naive and antigen-experienced compartments could not be compared conclusively. Observed TCR beta diversity correlated strongly with the percentage of naive T cells measured by flow cytometry. Because donor CMV infection status was unknown, age-related changes in expanded clonotypes were potentially confounded. Estimates of total diversity based on one million sequenced T cells were regarded as lower bounds and as underestimates. The long-lived group showed more naive CD4+ T cells, fewer expanded clones and increased TCR diversity than the aged group, suggesting age selection. As age increased, observed TCR beta diversity per million T cells dropped in a roughly linear way, and a significant reduction was already evident by age 40.

The donors were a few dozen Caucasian individuals from Russia, aged roughly 6 to 90 years, who were systemically healthy. Around 9.9 milliliters of peripheral blood were collected from each donor into EDTA-treated Vacutainer tubes. Ficoll-Paque density-gradient centrifugation was used to isolate PBMCs, with at least 7 million per sample. Total RNA, at least 5 micrograms per sample, was extracted from PBMCs with Trizol reagent. For every donor, flow cytometry on a PBMC aliquot measured the percentage of naive CD45RAhigh/CD27high T cells. Library prep was done by 5' RACE. The data were produced on an Illumina HiSeq 2500. A second PCR of about 6 to 11 cycles was run with a J-beta primer mix and a sample-barcoded 5' primer. A template-switch 5' adaptor carrying 12 random nucleotides introduced a unique molecular identifier onto each TCR beta cDNA molecule. Each sample yielded at least 2.5 million CDR3-containing paired-end reads. All of the RNA was converted into first-strand cDNA using the Mint cDNA synthesis kit, with a TRBC-specific oligonucleotide serving as the primer. Following uracil-DNA glycosylase treatment, a first 18-cycle PCR with universal primers M1SS and BC2_uni_R was performed on all cDNA. The authors processed their data as follows. Normalization of each sample was performed by random selection of 1 million high-quality reads, each carrying a distinct molecular identifier. Instead of being binned into consensus sequences, reads that shared molecular identifiers were thrown out. MiTCR, run with a Q25 quality threshold and the strictest error-elimination algorithm, handled CDR3 identification, clonotype clustering and error correction. A nonparametric unseen species model with Euler transformation was used to estimate lower-bound total TCR beta diversity. TCRdb trimmed the raw reads at Q25, called clones with MiXCR and kept productive beta chains. Rows are unified per CDR3 protein, each entry keeping the most common DNA and genes. TCRdb's processing, not the study's, gives the V and J calls here. This sample lists about 680,000 distinct CDR3 sequences; around 49% were detected once. The ten biggest clones cover roughly a third of the sample.

The receptor comes from a woman aged 55-70 years in good health. Sequenced sample: blood. The V and J segments used are TRBV20-1 and TRBJ2-7, and possibly TRBD1, on 6 matching bases. The CDR3 has the sequence CSAGNRDSYEQYF. The nucleotide sequence reads as follows: TGCAGTGCCGGGAACAGGGACTCCTACGAGCAGTACTTC.